The T cell receptor (beta chain) described here comes from a study of blood T cell repertoires in COVID-19. Profiling relied on immunoSEQ multiplex PCR, and the TCRdb table lists in-frame clones only, not all of them. The table shows around 240,000 clones, with about 88% occurring only once. Germline-derived CDR1 and CDR2 are SGHAT and FQNNGV. The CDR3 has 15 residues. Unmatched junction bases numbered 9, after V lost 1 base and J lost 9 bases. The chain has TRBV11-2 and TRBJ1-5; TRBD1 aligns across 7 bases. This sequence was found in a middle-aged man with acute or convalescent COVID-19. Sequencing was carried out using peripheral blood. CDR3 loop: CASSLGRGPQRPQHF. As DNA, the CDR3 is TGTGCCAGCAGCTTAGGAAGGGGGCCTCAAAGGCCCCAGCATTTT.